The clone carrying this TCR beta chain was recorded a few times. Its cognate antigen is unknown. The data belong to a study of T-cell memory formation after mild COVID-19. Study overall: In these data, TCR clusters were largely donor specific.

TCR alpha and TCR beta cDNA libraries with sample barcodes and UMIs came from 5'RACE using constant-segment primers. TCRdb fed the 5' RACE reads into MiXCR, producing one record per CDR3 protein. The sample has roughly 560,000 distinct CDR3 sequences, just over 20% seen once. Overall study results and limits: For second-wave clones that peaked at day 37, SARS-CoV-2 specificity went unverified. Some SARS-CoV-2-responding clones were already detected in memory before infection.

The CDR3 runs 16 residues. V shed 5 bases and J shed 5 bases, with 18 bases lying between them. CDR1 and CDR2 from the germline V gene are SEHNR and FQNEAQ (reference sequence). Source material: PBMCs or a T cell subset sorted from them (not recorded which). This chain uses TRBV7-9 with TRBJ1-4; D perhaps matches TRBD1 (5 bases). The receptor's source is an adult woman who had mild COVID-19 (a few samples of this study predate the infection). Cell type and time point are not known. CDR3 residues: CASSQSAGGLNEKLFF. CDR3 bases: TGTGCCAGCAGCCAATCCGCCGGGGGATTGAATGAAAAACTGTTTTTT.